This TCR beta chain came from a study of graft-versus-host responses after intestinal transplantation. Study summary: Multivisceral, liver-intestinal, or isolated intestinal transplants were received by the recipients. All recipients got anti-thymocyte globulin induction, then tacrolimus and steroids for approximately 3 years.

Study-wide results and caveats: Marrow from the recipient contained GvH clones, some of which had appeared first in ileum or blood.

Remarks on this clone: What it recognizes is unknown.

The germline V gene has CDR1 SGDLS and CDR2 YYNGEE. V shed 2 bases and J shed 10 bases, with 8 bases lying between them. This CDR3 comprises 11 residues. Sequenced by immunoSEQ multiplex PCR; TCRdb stores in-frame clones only, minus some. The sample records about 16,000 clones, 88% being singletons. J is TRBJ2-3 and V is TRBV9; D is unresolved. The input for sequencing was PBMCs, taken about 110 days after intestinal transplant. The TCR originated in a human patient who received an intestinal transplant, so some T cells may come from the graft donor. The CDR3 is CASSVPGPQYF. Here the CDR3 DNA reads TGTGCCAGCAGCGTCCCGGGTCCGCAGTATTTT.